Listed below are T cell receptor beta chains from one sample, sequenced in a study of T-cell memory formation after mild COVID-19. TCRdb ran MiXCR on the 5' RACE reads and lists one entry per CDR3 protein. The table shows 400,000 to 450,000 distinct CDR3 sequences, with more than 15% occurring only once. Input material: PBMCs or a T cell subset sorted from them (not recorded which). The receptors here all came from a man aged 18 to 30 who had mild COVID-19 (a few samples of this study predate the infection). Cell type and time point are not known. Each CDR3 is given with its conserved first and last residue. The D gene is left open where the match is weak. Clone size, where shown, is once, few, many, or a class for clones that have expanded.

V	size	D	J	length	DNA	CDR3
TRBV6-2/TRBV6-3	few	TRBD1	TRBJ1-5	15	TGTGCCAGCAGCCGGGGACAGCCATTGTTGCAGCCCCAGCATTTT	CASSRGQPLLQPQHF
TRBV28	NA	NA	TRBJ2-5	13	TGTGCCAGCAGTTCCAGTCCAACGGGCACCCAGTACTTC	CASSSSPTGTQYF
TRBV18	NA	NA	TRBJ1-2	14	TGTGCCAGCTCCCCGAGACAGAATAACTATGGCTACACCTTC	CASSPRQNNYGYTF
TRBV5-1	NA	NA	TRBJ2-5	14	TGCGCCAGCAGCTCTCCTATGGTGTGGGAGACCCAGTACTTC	CASSSPMVWETQYF
TRBV27	few	TRBD2	TRBJ2-5	18	TGTGCCAGCAGTTTAAAAGGGGGACTAGCGGGGTATGTGGAGACCCAGTACTTC	CASSLKGGLAGYVETQYF
TRBV21-1	NA	NA	TRBJ2-7	22	TGTGCCAGCAGCAAAAGTGGTTATAACGACAGTAAGCTCCGCCGGCCGGGCTACGAGCAGTACTTC	CASSKSGYNDSKLRRPGYEQYF
TRBV7-2	NA	NA	TRBJ1-1	13	TGTGCCAGCAGCCGGGGGGGGCGCCGCGTCGCTTTCTTT	CASSRGGRRVAFF
TRBV6-5	few	TRBD1	TRBJ2-3	15	TGTGCCAGCAGTGGGACAGGTGGAGTGTTGGACACGCAGTATTTT	CASSGTGGVLDTQYF
TRBV7-6	NA	NA	TRBJ2-2	12	TGTGCCAGCAGCCGACCCGTCGAGGAGCTGTTTTTT	CASSRPVEELFF
TRBV20-1	NA	TRBD1	TRBJ1-3	15	TGCAGTGCTAGGGGACAGGGGGGTTCTGGAAACACCATATATTTT	CSARGQGGSGNTIYF
TRBV4-3	many	TRBD2	TRBJ2-4	21	TGCGCCAGCAGCCAATTCAGGGGCGAACGGGGGGGAACCCTAGCCAAAAACATTCAGTACTTC	CASSQFRGERGGTLAKNIQYF
TRBV28	few	TRBD1	TRBJ2-3	15	TGTGCCAGCTTACCGGGACAGGCTAGCACAGATACGCAGTATTTT	CASLPGQASTDTQYF
TRBV6-5	few	NA	TRBJ2-4	16	TGTGCCAGCAGTTACTCGATGGGGGCAGCCAAAAACATTCAGTACTTC	CASSYSMGAAKNIQYF
TRBV4-3	few	TRBD1	TRBJ2-3	18	TGCGCCAGCAGCCAAGATCATAGCACAGGGGGAAGGATAGATACGCAGTATTTT	CASSQDHSTGGRIDTQYF
TRBV30	few	NA	TRBJ1-4	13	TGTGCCTGGAGTGTACCCCGGGGGCGGAAACTGTTTTTT	CAWSVPRGRKLFF
TRBV7-9	few	NA	TRBJ2-3	14	TGTGCCAGCAGCTCTCGCGGGGCCACAGATACGCAGTATTTT	CASSSRGATDTQYF
TRBV12-3/TRBV12-4	medium-sized	NA	TRBJ2-1	16	TGTGCCAGCAGTCCCCCCAGGGCTAGCCCTAACAATGAGCAGTTCTTC	CASSPPRASPNNEQFF